This T cell receptor beta chain is drawn from a study of T cell responses to AZD1222 COVID-19 vaccine. Assay: immunoSEQ multiplex PCR; the TCRdb copy retains only in-frame clones and omits some. The table shows fewer than 85,000 clones, with about nine tenths occurring only once. CDR3 length: 16 amino acids. V was clipped by 0 bases and J by 2 bases, with 12 bases between them. Germline values: CDR1 SGDLS, CDR2 YYNGEE. V is TRBV9 and J is TRBJ2-1, with D possibly TRBD2 on 5 matching bases. The material sequenced was peripheral blood, taken 28 days after the second AZD1222 dose. This clonotype originated in an adult who received the AZD1222 COVID-19 vaccine. CDR3 residues: CASSVDGVEPYNEQFF. CDR3 nucleotide sequence: TGTGCCAGCAGCGTAGACGGGGTTGAACCCTACAATGAGCAGTTCTTC.